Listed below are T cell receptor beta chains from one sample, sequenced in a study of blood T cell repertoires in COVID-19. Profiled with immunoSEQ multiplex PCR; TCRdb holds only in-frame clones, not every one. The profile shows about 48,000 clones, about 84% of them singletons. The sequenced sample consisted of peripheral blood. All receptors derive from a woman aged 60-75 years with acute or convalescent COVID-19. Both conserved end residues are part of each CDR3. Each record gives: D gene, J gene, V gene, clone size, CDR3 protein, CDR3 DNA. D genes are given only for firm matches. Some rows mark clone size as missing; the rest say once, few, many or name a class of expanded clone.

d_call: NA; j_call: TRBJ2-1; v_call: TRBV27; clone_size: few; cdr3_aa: CASSFMGLADNEQFF; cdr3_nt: TGTGCCAGCAGTTTCATGGGACTGGCCGACAATGAGCAGTTCTTC
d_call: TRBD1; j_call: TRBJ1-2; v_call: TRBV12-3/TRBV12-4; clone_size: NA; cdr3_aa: CASRPGQGRGYTF; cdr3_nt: TGTGCCAGCAGACCCGGACAGGGAAGGGGCTACACCTTC
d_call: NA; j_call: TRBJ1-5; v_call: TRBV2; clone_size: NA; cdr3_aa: CASSERGGDQPQHF; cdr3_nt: TGTGCCAGCAGTGAGCGGGGGGGGGACCAGCCCCAGCATTTT
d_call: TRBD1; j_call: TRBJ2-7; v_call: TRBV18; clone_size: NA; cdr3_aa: CASSPSRGLEQYF; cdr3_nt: TGTGCCAGCTCACCAAGCAGGGGGCTCGAGCAGTACTTC
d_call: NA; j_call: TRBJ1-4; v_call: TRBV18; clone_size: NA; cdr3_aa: CASSPTRGRDEKLFF; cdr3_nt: TGTGCCAGCTCACCAACCAGGGGACGGGACGAAAAACTGTTTTTT
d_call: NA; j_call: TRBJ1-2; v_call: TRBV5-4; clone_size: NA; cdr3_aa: CASSDQGRLGYGYTF; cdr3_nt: TGTGCCAGCAGCGATCAGGGGCGGCTGGGCTATGGCTACACCTTC
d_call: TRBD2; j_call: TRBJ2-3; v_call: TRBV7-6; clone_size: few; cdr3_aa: CASSHRLAGGVDTQYF; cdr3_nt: TGTGCCAGCAGCCACCGACTAGCGGGAGGGGTAGATACGCAGTATTTT
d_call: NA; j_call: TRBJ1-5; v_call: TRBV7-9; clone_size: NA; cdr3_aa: CASSREGNQPQHF; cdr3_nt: TGTGCCAGCAGCCGGGAGGGCAATCAGCCCCAGCATTTT
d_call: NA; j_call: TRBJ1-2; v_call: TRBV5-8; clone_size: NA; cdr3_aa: CASSLKPRAGYTF; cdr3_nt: TGTGCCAGCAGCCTAAAACCCAGGGCTGGCTACACCTTC
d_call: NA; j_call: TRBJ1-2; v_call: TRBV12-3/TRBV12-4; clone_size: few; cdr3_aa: CASSDSINYGYTF; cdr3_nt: TGTGCCAGCAGTGATTCTATCAACTATGGCTACACCTTC
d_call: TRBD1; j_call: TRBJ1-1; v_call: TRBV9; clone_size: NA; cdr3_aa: CASSTRQGMNTEAFF; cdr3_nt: TGTGCCAGCAGCACTCGACAGGGCATGAACACTGAAGCTTTCTTT
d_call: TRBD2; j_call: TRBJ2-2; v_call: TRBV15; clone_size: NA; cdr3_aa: CATRGLAGELFF; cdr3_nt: TGTGCCACCCGGGGACTAGCCGGGGAGCTGTTTTTT
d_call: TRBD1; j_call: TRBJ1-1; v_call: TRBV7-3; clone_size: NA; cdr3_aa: CASSLKGPGQGDTEAFF; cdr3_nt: TGTGCCAGCAGCTTAAAGGGGCCCGGACAGGGGGACACTGAAGCTTTCTTT
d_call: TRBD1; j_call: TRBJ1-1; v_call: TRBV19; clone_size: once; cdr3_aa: CASSILRGRREDTEAFF; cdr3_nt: TGTGCCAGTAGTATCCTCAGGGGGCGTAGGGAGGACACTGAAGCTTTCTTT
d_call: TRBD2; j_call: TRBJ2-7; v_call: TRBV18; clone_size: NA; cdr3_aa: CASSRGAGDEQYF; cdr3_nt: TGTGCCAGCTCACGTGGGGCGGGGGACGAGCAGTACTTC
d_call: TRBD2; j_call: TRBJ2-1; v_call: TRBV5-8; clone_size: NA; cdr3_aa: CASSLSGGSGSVNEQFF; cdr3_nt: TGTGCCAGCAGCCTGAGTGGCGGTAGCGGGAGCGTCAATGAGCAGTTCTTC
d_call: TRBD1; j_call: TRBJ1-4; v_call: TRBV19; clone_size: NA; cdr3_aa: CASRPNRGRVEKLFF; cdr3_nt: TGTGCCAGTAGACCAAACAGGGGAAGAGTTGAAAAACTGTTTTTT
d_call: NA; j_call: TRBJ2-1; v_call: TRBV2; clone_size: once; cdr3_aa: CASRDDPGGSYNEQFF; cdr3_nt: TGTGCCAGCAGAGATGACCCCGGAGGTTCCTACAATGAGCAGTTCTTC
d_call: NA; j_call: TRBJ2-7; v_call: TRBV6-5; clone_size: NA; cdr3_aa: CASSPTREREQYF; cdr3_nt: TGTGCCAGCAGCCCGACTAGAGAGAGAGAGCAGTACTTC
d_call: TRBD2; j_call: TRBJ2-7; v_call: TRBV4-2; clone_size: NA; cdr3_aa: CASSMTSGNNYEQYF; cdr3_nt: TGTGCCAGCAGCATGACTAGCGGGAACAACTACGAGCAGTACTTC
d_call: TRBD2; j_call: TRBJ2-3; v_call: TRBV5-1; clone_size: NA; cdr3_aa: CASSLWTSGTTDTQYF; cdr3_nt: TGCGCCAGCAGCTTATGGACTAGCGGGACGACAGATACGCAGTATTTT
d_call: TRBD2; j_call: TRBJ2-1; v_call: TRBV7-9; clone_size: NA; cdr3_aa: CASSSHSTSGNYNEQFF; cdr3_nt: TGTGCCAGCAGCTCTCATTCGACTAGCGGGAACTACAATGAGCAGTTCTTC
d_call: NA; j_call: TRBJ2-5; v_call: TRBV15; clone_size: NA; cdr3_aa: CATSRDSTVFETQYF; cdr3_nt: TGTGCCACCAGCAGAGATTCGACAGTCTTCGAGACCCAGTACTTC
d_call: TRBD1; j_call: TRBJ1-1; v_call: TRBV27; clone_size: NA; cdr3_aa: CASSLGTGANTEAFF; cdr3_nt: TGTGCCAGCAGTTTAGGGACAGGGGCGAACACTGAAGCTTTCTTT
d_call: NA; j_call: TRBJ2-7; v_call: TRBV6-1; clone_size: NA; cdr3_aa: CASSEAAGEGYEQYF; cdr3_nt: TGTGCCAGCAGTGAAGCAGCAGGGGAAGGCTACGAGCAGTACTTC
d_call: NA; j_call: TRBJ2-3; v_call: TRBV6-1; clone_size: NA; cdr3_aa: CASSESGRPTDTQYF; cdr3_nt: TGTGCCAGCAGTGAAAGCGGGCGTCCCACAGATACGCAGTATTTT
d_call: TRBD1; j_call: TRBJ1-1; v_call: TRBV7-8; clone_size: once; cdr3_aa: CASSFVTGIMNTEAFF; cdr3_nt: TGTGCCAGCAGCTTCGTGACAGGGATTATGAACACTGAAGCTTTCTTT
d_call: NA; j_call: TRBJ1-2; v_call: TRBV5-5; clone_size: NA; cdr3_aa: CASSPSLGGGYTF; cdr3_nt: TGTGCCAGCAGCCCTAGTCTAGGGGGTGGCTACACCTTC
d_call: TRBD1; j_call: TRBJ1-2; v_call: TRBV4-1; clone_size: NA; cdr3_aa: CASSPHQGDYGYTF; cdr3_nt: TGCGCCAGCAGCCCACATCAGGGGGACTATGGCTACACCTTC
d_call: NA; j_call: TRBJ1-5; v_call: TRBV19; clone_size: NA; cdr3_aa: CASREVLGGPQHF; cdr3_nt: TGTGCCAGCCGAGAGGTGCTCGGCGGGCCCCAGCATTTT
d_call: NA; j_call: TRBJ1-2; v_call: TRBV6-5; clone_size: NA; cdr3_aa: CASSQDTPGYGYTF; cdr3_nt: TGTGCCAGCAGTCAGGACACGCCAGGGTATGGCTACACCTTC
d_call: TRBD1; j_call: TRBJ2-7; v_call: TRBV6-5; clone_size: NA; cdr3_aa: CASSSTAQGKQYEQYF; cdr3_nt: TGTGCCAGCAGTTCGACGGCACAGGGGAAGCAGTACGAGCAGTACTTC
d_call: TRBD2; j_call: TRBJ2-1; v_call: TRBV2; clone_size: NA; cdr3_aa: CASSEGLAGGGEQFF; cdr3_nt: TGTGCCAGCAGTGAAGGACTAGCGGGAGGCGGTGAGCAGTTCTTC
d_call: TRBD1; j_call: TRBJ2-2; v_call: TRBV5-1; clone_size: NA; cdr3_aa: CASSPLQGSTGELFF; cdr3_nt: TGCGCCAGCAGCCCCTTACAGGGGAGTACCGGGGAGCTGTTTTTT
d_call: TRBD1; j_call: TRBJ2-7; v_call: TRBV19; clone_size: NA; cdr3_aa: CASSRGQGIPYEQYF; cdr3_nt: TGTGCCAGTAGTAGGGGACAGGGCATCCCCTACGAGCAGTACTTC
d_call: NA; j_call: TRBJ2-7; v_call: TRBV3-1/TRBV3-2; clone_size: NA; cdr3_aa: CASSQVEGYEQYF; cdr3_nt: TGTGCCAGCAGCCAAGTAGAGGGCTACGAGCAGTACTTC
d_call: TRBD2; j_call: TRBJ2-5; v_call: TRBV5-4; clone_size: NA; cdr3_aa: CASSLPAGGRETQYF; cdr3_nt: TGTGCCAGCAGCTTGCCAGCGGGGGGGCGAGAGACCCAGTACTTC
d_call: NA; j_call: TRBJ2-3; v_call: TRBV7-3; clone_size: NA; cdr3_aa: CASSSSGIPTDTQYF; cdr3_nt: TGTGCCAGCAGCTCCTCAGGAATACCAACAGATACGCAGTATTTT
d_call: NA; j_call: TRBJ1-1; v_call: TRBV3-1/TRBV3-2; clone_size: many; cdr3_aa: CASSQEVRGAEAFF; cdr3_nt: TGTGCCAGCAGCCAAGAAGTCAGGGGAGCTGAAGCTTTCTTT
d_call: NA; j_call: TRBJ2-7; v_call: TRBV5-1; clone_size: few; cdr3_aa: CARAMPFFISYEQYF; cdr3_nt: TGCGCCAGAGCAATGCCATTCTTTATCTCCTACGAGCAGTACTTC
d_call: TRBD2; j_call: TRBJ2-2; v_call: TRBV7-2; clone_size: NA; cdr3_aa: CASSLRLAGGATGELFF; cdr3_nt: TGTGCCAGCAGCTTGCGGCTAGCGGGAGGGGCCACCGGGGAGCTGTTTTTT
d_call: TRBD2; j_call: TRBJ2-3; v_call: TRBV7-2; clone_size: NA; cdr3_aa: CASSPWGGVGTDTQYF; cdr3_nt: TGTGCCAGCAGTCCCTGGGGGGGGGTTGGCACAGATACGCAGTATTTT
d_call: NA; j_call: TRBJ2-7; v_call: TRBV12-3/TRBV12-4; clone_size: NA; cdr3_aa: CASSLGGGYEQYF; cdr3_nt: TGTGCCAGCAGTTTAGGAGGCGGCTACGAGCAGTACTTC
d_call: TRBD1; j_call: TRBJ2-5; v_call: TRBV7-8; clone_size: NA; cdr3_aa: CASSPDRGRLETQYF; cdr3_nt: TGTGCCAGCAGCCCTGACAGGGGGCGTCTGGAGACCCAGTACTTC
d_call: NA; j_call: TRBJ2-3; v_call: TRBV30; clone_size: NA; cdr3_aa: CAWTPPGGTDTQYF; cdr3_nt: TGTGCCTGGACCCCCCCGGGGGGCACAGATACGCAGTATTTT
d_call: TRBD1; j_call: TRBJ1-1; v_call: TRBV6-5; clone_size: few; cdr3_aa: CASRTGYMNTEAFF; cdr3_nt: TGTGCCAGCCGGACAGGCTACATGAACACTGAAGCTTTCTTT
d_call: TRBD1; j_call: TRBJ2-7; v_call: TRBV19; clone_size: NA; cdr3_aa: CASSINPTGLLTYEQYF; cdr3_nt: TGTGCCAGTAGTATTAACCCGACAGGGCTGCTCACCTACGAGCAGTACTTC
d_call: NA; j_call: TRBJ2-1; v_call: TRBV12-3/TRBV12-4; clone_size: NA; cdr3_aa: CASSFGPNEQFF; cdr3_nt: TGTGCCAGCAGTTTCGGTCCCAATGAGCAGTTCTTC